This TCR beta chain was sequenced for a study of blood T cell repertoires in COVID-19. Germline-derived CDR1 and CDR2 are SGHDT and YYEEEE. CDR3 size: 14 residues. V lost 4 bases to trimming and J lost 4 bases, with 14 bases between them. Sequencing was performed with immunoSEQ multiplex PCR; in TCRdb, only in-frame clones are kept and a portion is missing. The sample has 9,000 to 15,000 clones; roughly 87% are singletons. The chain carries TRBV5-6 and TRBJ1-1, with a tentative D call TRBD1 (5 bases). The origin of this receptor is a man older than 75 with acute or convalescent COVID-19. Material for sequencing was peripheral blood. The CDR3, as DNA: TGTGCCAGCAGCCCGGTTGCGGGGGGCACTGAAGCTTTCTTT. It is translated as CASSPVAGGTEAFF.